This TCR beta chain was recovered during a study of OX40 agonist ivuxolimab in advanced cancers. Turning to the study itself: Ivuxolimab, an antibody acting as an agonist of OX40 (CD134), was used to treat patients. Every 2 weeks, patients got intravenous ivuxolimab at one of six dose levels (0.01-10 mg/kg). General study findings and limits: There was clonal expansion of CD4+ and CD8+ blood T cells by week 6 at 0.1 to 3.0 mg/kg.

This clone was seen only once. What it binds is unknown. V was cut by 1 base and J by 1 base, with 12 bases left in between. The CDR3 sequence is 15 residues long. Germline V lookup: CDR1 SGHDT, CDR2 YYEEEE. This table comes from immunoSEQ multiplex PCR, and its TCRdb copy is limited to in-frame clones, with some not included. The table includes 100,000 to 120,000 clones, roughly 87% detected once. Autoimmune disease history or systemic immunosuppression was exclusionary. The receptor comes from an adult with an advanced solid tumor such as melanoma, head and neck, liver or kidney cancer. V and J are TRBV5-6 and TRBJ2-7, with no clear D. The sample was CD4+ or CD8+ T cells sorted from blood, taken in a trial of the OX40 agonist ivuxolimab. Here the CDR3 reads CASSLPMALSYEQYF. DNA for the CDR3: TGTGCCAGCAGCTTGCCGATGGCCCTTTCCTACGAGCAGTACTTC. The entire variable domain, with the rest obtained from reference TRBV5-6 and TRBJ2-7, is as follows: DAGVTQSPTHLIKTRGQQVTLRCSPKSGHDTVSWYQQALGQGPQFIFQYYEEEERQRGNFPDRFSGHQFPNYSSELNVNALLLGDSALYLCASSLPMALSYEQYFGPGTRLTVT.